This entry lists 31 T cell receptor beta chains sequenced from one sample in a study of T-cell memory formation after mild COVID-19. One entry per CDR3 protein results from TCRdb running MiXCR on the 5' RACE reads. The sample yields about 81,000 distinct CDR3 sequences, around 27% seen once. The sequencing input was PBMCs or a T cell subset sorted from them (not recorded which). The receptor set was obtained from a man younger than 30 who had mild COVID-19 (a few samples of this study predate the infection). Cell type and time point are not known.

The chain has TRBV6-6 and TRBJ2-3; a possible D gene is TRBD2 (6 bases). Germline values: CDR1 MNHNY, CDR2 SVGAGI (reference sequence). CDR3 length equals 13 residues. V was shortened by 4 bases and J by 3 bases, with 8 bases between the two germline ends. The CDR3 reads CASSWGVTDTQYF. Here the CDR3 DNA reads TGTGCCAGCAGTTGGGGGGTGACAGATACGCAGTATTTT.

The V and J genes are TRBV7-8 and TRBJ2-3, with 7 bases identical to TRBD2. The CDR3 is 17 amino acids. J lost 2 bases, V lost 5 bases, and 13 bases had no gene match. The V gene's germline CDR1 is SGHVS and CDR2 FQNEAQ. CDR3 DNA sequence: TGTGCCAGCAGCCAAGGGACTAAACTAAGGGCCACAGATACGCAGTATTTT. Translated, it gives CASSQGTKLRATDTQYF.

This clonotype has just a few counts. This chain joins TRBV7-9 and TRBJ2-3; the match to TRBD1 covers 8 bases. The CDR3 loop spans 13 amino acids. V was pared by 4 bases and J by 5 bases, with 2 bases of the junction left unmatched. CDR1 and CDR2 (germline): SEHNR, FQNEAQ (reference sequence). Here the CDR3 reads CASSWTGLDTQYF. The CDR3 coding sequence is TGTGCCAGCAGCTGGACAGGGCTAGATACGCAGTATTTT.

The chain is built from TRBV6-5 and TRBJ2-3, with a weak D call TRBD2 (6 bases). The CDR3 has 14 amino acids. The ends were cut back, 4 bases at V and 5 bases at J, with 13 bases in the middle. Germline V CDR1 and CDR2: MNHEY, SVGAGI. CDR3 sequence reads: CASSFGGLEDTQYF. CDR3 DNA sequence: TGTGCCAGCAGTTTCGGGGGATTAGAAGATACGCAGTATTTT.

This clonotype was picked up many times. This chain links TRBV15 with TRBJ2-3; 8 nucleotides agree with TRBD1. The length of the CDR3 is 15 residues. V shed 7 bases and J 2 bases; nucleotides not matched to a gene: 8. Germline CDR1 LNHNV, CDR2 YYDKDF (reference sequence). As DNA, the CDR3 is TGTGCCACCACCCGGGACAGGCACTACACAGATACGCAGTATTTT. Protein product: CATTRDRHYTDTQYF.

The V and J genes are TRBV28 and TRBJ1-3; D is undetermined. The CDR3 runs to 13 residues. Trimming left V 3 bases short and J 0 bases short, with 3 bases between. CDR1 is MDHEN and CDR2 is SYDVKM in the germline V gene. The CDR3 loop is CASSFNSGNTIYF. The CDR3 region has the DNA TGTGCCAGCAGTTTTAACTCTGGAAACACCATATATTTT.

The gene calls are TRBV4-1 and TRBJ1-6; maybe TRBD1 (5 bases). CDR1 and CDR2 (germline): MGHRA, YSYEKL. The CDR3 totals 15 residues. V shed 1 base and J shed 9 bases, with 13 bases lying between them. DNA for the CDR3: TGCGCCAGCAGCCAAGTACCGGGACCCCTTTCACCCCTCCACTTT. This codes for CASSQVPGPLSPLHF.

This sequence joins TRBV20-1 and TRBJ1-1; 8 bases map to TRBD1. From germline, CDR1 is DFQATT and CDR2 SNEGSKA (reference sequence). This CDR3 has 13 amino acids. V dropped 0 bases and J dropped 3; count of bases not matched to a gene: 0. CDR3 protein: CSARETGDTEAFF. CDR3 nucleotide sequence: TGCAGTGCTAGAGAGACAGGGGACACTGAAGCTTTCTTT.

This clonotype was detected a few times. The rearrangement joins TRBV13 to TRBJ2-7; TRBD1 matches at 9 bases. V shed 4 bases, J shed 7 bases, and the junction held 5 bases outside the gene matches. Per the germline V gene, CDR1 is PRHDT and CDR2 is FYEKMQ (reference sequence). The CDR3 loop spans 13 amino acids. The CDR3 DNA follows: TGTGCCAGCAGCTCTACAGGGGGCAGGGAGCAGTACGTC. Its protein product is CASSSTGGREQYV.

In this sample, this clonotype turned up a few times. The V gene is TRBV29-1, the J gene TRBJ2-2, with D possibly matching TRBD2 (5 bases). The CDR3 has 12 amino acids. Germline CDR1 and CDR2: SQVTM and ANQGSEA. The V and J ends lost 5 bases and 3 bases respectively, with 7 bases between them. The CDR3 reads CSVYSDTGELFF. Here the CDR3 DNA reads TGCAGCGTTTATAGCGACACCGGGGAGCTGTTTTTT.

This clonotype was found a few times. The J gene is TRBJ2-5, the V gene TRBV10-2; tentative D call: TRBD1 (6 bases). The V end was cut by 10 bases, the J end by 7 bases, with 25 bases between. The V gene's germline CDR1 is WSHSY and CDR2 SAAADI. This CDR3 contains 15 residues. CDR3 nucleotide sequence: TGCGCCACTCAAGAAGTGACAGGAGCTAGGGGGACCCAGTACTTC. Translating it yields CATQEVTGARGTQYF.

As to this clonotype: This likely comes from a read error, as the CDR3 has no conserved phenylalanine or tryptophan at its end. The rearrangement links TRBV7-9 to TRBJ2-5; no reliable D call. The length of the CDR3 is 16 residues. V gave up 4 bases and J gave up 5 bases, with 20 bases separating them. Germline CDR1 SEHNR, CDR2 FQNEAQ (reference sequence). The CDR3 nucleotides are TGTGCCAGCAGCTCAACCAGGACGATCGCCAAGGAGACCCAGTACTCC. Translated, it gives CASSSTRTIAKETQYS.

This chain joins TRBV6-5 and TRBJ2-3; possibly TRBD1 or TRBD2 for D (5 bases each). V shed 8 bases and J shed 2 bases, with 20 bases lying between them. CDR1 is MNHEY, CDR2 SVGAGI, per germline. CDR3 length: 16 amino acids. The CDR3 spells CASQSTLGPITDTQYF. CDR3 DNA: TGTGCCAGCCAGTCGACGCTGGGACCTATCACAGATACGCAGTATTTT.

V is TRBV6-5 and J is TRBJ1-1; perhaps TRBD1 as D (6 bases). V was shortened by 2 bases and J by 4 bases, with 14 bases between the two germline ends. Germline lookup yields CDR1 MNHEY and CDR2 SVGAGI. This CDR3 contains 15 residues. CDR3 protein: CASSYTDRRSTEAFF. Here the CDR3 DNA reads TGTGCCAGCAGTTACACCGACAGGAGGTCCACTGAAGCTTTCTTT.

V gene TRBV7-9 combines with J gene TRBJ1-1; no clear D. The CDR3 is made up of 9 amino acids. Trimming pared 6 bases from V and 6 bases from J, leaving 2 bases between. Looked up from germline, CDR1 is SEHNR and CDR2 is FQNEAQ (reference sequence). The CDR3 region is CASRPEAFF. CDR3 DNA: TGTGCCAGCAGGCCTGAAGCTTTCTTT.

This clonotype was seen a handful of times. V usage is TRBV29-1 and J usage is TRBJ2-5; unclear D gene. Trimming took off 6 bases at V and 0 bases at J, with 11 bases between the two ends. The CDR3 has 13 residues. Germline V gives CDR1 SQVTM, CDR2 ANQGSEA. The CDR3 is CSVFHGYQETQYF. CDR3 DNA sequence: TGCAGCGTATTTCACGGGTACCAAGAGACCCAGTACTTC.

This clonotype was recorded a few times. The genes are TRBV9 and TRBJ2-6, with TRBD2 identical over 7 bases. Germline trimming cut 0 bases from V and 2 bases from J; bases unmatched to any gene: 5. Germline CDR1 reads SGDLS; CDR2 reads YYNGEE. CDR3 length equals 17 residues. CDR3 nucleotide sequence: TGTGCCAGCAGCGTAGGCGTACGGGGGGCTGGGGCCAACGTCCTGACTTTC. Translated, it gives CASSVGVRGAGANVLTF.

The chain employs TRBV4-1 and TRBJ2-3; D remains unclear. The CDR3 is made up of 12 amino acids. CDR1 is MGHRA and CDR2 is YSYEKL in the germline V gene. V gave up 1 base and J gave up 8 bases, with 7 bases separating them. CDR3 amino acids: CASSQGGGTQYF. The CDR3 bases are TGCGCCAGCAGCCAAGGCGGTGGTACGCAGTATTTT.

The rearrangement joins TRBV4-1 to TRBJ1-2; no clear D gene. CDR1 and CDR2 (germline): MGHRA, YSYEKL. The CDR3 sequence is 16 residues long. V lost 3 bases and J lost 0, with 14 bases in between. The CDR3 DNA sequence: TGCGCCAGCAGCCACGGGCCTGCTGGGGCTAACTATGGCTACACCTTC. This gives the protein CASSHGPAGANYGYTF.

The chain recombines TRBV12-3 or TRBV12-4 with TRBJ1-1, with a tentative D call TRBD1 (6 bases). This CDR3 has 15 residues. V was clipped by 5 bases and J by 0 bases, with 13 bases between them. Written as DNA, the CDR3 is TGTGCCAGCAGTCCAGGGGCGTATATGAACACTGAAGCTTTCTTT. This translates into CASSPGAYMNTEAFF.

This sequence joins TRBV6-2 or TRBV6-3 and TRBJ2-1; TRBD2 matches 7 bases. The germline CDR1 and CDR2 sequences are MNHEY and SVGEGT. The length of the CDR3 is 15 residues. With 0 bases clipped from V and 4 bases from J, the junction kept 3 bases outside the gene matches. The CDR3 loop is CASSYSLAEYNEQFF. In nucleotides, the CDR3 is TGTGCCAGCAGTTACTCGCTAGCGGAGTACAATGAGCAGTTCTTC.

V and J are TRBV12-3 or TRBV12-4 and TRBJ1-2, with unresolved D. The CDR3 is made up of 12 amino acids. Trimming cost V 6 bases and J 5 bases, with 10 bases left between them. This chain's CDR3 is CASRPWGYGYTF. In DNA form, the CDR3 reads TGTGCCAGCAGACCGTGGGGATATGGCTACACCTTC.

V is TRBV6-2 or TRBV6-3 and J is TRBJ1-1, with D perhaps TRBD1 (5 bases). This CDR3 comprises 12 residues. Trimming cost V 6 bases and J 5 bases, with 10 bases left between them. The germline gives CDR1 MNHEY, CDR2 SVGEGT. CDR3 protein: CASSPGLTEAFF. Here the CDR3 DNA reads TGTGCCAGCAGCCCGGGGCTAACTGAAGCTTTCTTT.

The chain joins TRBV19 to TRBJ2-1, with a weak D call TRBD2 (5 bases). V was trimmed by 2 bases and J by 7 bases, leaving 9 bases between them. The germline V gene encodes CDR1 LNHDA and CDR2 SQIVND (reference sequence). This CDR3 comprises 13 residues. The CDR3, as DNA: TGTGCCAGTAGTATAAGGACGGGGAATGAGCAGTTCTTC. It specifies CASSIRTGNEQFF.

This chain connects TRBV29-1 to TRBJ2-2; TRBD2 matches 10 bases. The CDR3 consists of 17 residues. CDR1 SQVTM and CDR2 ANQGSEA come from the germline V gene. J lost 3 bases, V lost 1 base, and 8 bases had no gene match. The CDR3 is CSVEGRIAGGHTGELFF. The CDR3 bases are TGCAGCGTTGAAGGGCGGATAGCGGGGGGTCACACCGGGGAGCTGTTTTTT.

This clonotype was seen a few times. The chain links TRBV27 to TRBJ2-1; 7 bases line up with TRBD1. Germline CDR1 MNHEY, CDR2 SMNVEV (reference sequence). Trimming cost V 0 bases and J 7 bases; bases outside gene matches: 0. The CDR3 extends over 13 amino acids. In nucleotides, the CDR3 is TGTGCCAGCAGTTTATCGGACAGGAATGAGCAGTTCTTC. Translating it yields CASSLSDRNEQFF.

This clonotype appeared a few times. The rearrangement joins TRBV10-2 to TRBJ1-1; TRBD1 aligns across 8 bases. The V gene end was trimmed by 6 bases and the J gene end by 7 bases; junction bases not matched to a gene: 4. CDR1 is WSHSY, CDR2 SAAADI, per germline. This CDR3 comprises 12 residues. The CDR3 region has the DNA TGCGCCAGCAGAGAGACAGGGGTTGAAGCTTTCTTT. Translation: CASRETGVEAFF.

The gene calls are TRBV12-3 or TRBV12-4 and TRBJ1-4; D may be TRBD1 (6 bases). This CDR3 has 15 residues. Trimming took off 3 bases at V and 3 bases at J, with 11 bases between the two ends. Here the CDR3 reads CASSFSRTANEKLFF. CDR3 in DNA: TGTGCCAGCAGTTTTTCTCGGACAGCTAATGAAAAACTGTTTTTT.

This clonotype appeared a few times. The V and J genes are TRBV12-3 or TRBV12-4 and TRBJ1-5, with unresolved D. This CDR3 spans 15 amino acids. The germline V and J ends were trimmed by 7 bases and 3 bases, with 16 bases remaining between them. The CDR3 loop reads CASTHSPGINQPQHF. As DNA, the CDR3 is TGTGCCAGCACCCATAGCCCGGGAATCAATCAGCCCCAGCATTTT.

The genes are TRBV19 and TRBJ2-7, with D hard to call. The germline V and J ends were trimmed by 3 bases and 2 bases, with 14 bases remaining between them. This CDR3 region has 15 residues. The V gene's germline CDR1 is LNHDA and CDR2 SQIVND (reference sequence). CDR3 region: CASSISALPPYEQYF. The CDR3, as DNA: TGTGCCAGTAGTATTTCGGCCCTCCCCCCCTACGAGCAGTACTTC.

The chain joins TRBV28 to TRBJ2-3; 8 bases match TRBD2. This CDR3 comprises 16 residues. Trimming took 2 bases from V and 3 from J; bases not matched to a gene: 7. CDR1 MDHEN and CDR2 SYDVKM come from the germline V gene. CDR3 sequence: CASSLLPAGVTDTQYF. Written as DNA, the CDR3 is TGTGCCAGCAGTTTACTCCCAGCGGGGGTGACAGATACGCAGTATTTT.